The 26 T cell receptor beta chains below all came from one sample that was sequenced in a study of cytomegalovirus exposure and HLA in healthy donors. PCR employed 60 Vbeta and 13 Jbeta primers. Sequenced by immunoSEQ multiplex PCR; TCRdb stores in-frame clones only, minus some. The data contain roughly 150,000 clones, about four fifths of them seen just once; the ten biggest clones take up less than 3%. The sequenced material came from PBMCs. Receptors originate from a male donor in good health and CMV-seronegative.

The chain carries TRBV4-3 and TRBJ2-7, with D uncertain. CDR1 and CDR2 from the germline V gene are LGHNA and YSLEER. CDR3 length: 15 amino acids. Trimming stripped 0 bases from V and 2 bases from J, with 11 bases between. As DNA, the CDR3 is TGCGCCAGCAGCCAAGATTGGCAGGTTACCTACGAGCAGTACTTC. Translating it yields CASSQDWQVTYEQYF.

The chain employs TRBV6-6 and TRBJ2-5; tentatively, D is TRBD1 (5 bases). Looked up from germline, CDR1 is MNHNY and CDR2 is SVGAGI (reference sequence). The CDR3 consists of 14 residues. The V and J ends lost 3 bases and 2 bases respectively, with 10 bases between them. The CDR3 loop is CASSYLDTQETQYF. In DNA, the CDR3 is TGTGCCAGCAGTTATTTGGACACGCAAGAGACCCAGTACTTC.

DNA for the CDR3: TGTGCCAGCAGGGGCCATGGGGACTCTGAAAAACTGTTTTTT. Protein: CASRGHGDSEKLFF. The gene calls are TRBV28 and TRBJ1-4, with D possibly being TRBD1 (5 bases). Trimming removed 6 bases from V and 7 bases from J, with 15 bases in between. The germline gives CDR1 MDHEN, CDR2 SYDVKM. The CDR3 spans 14 residues.

V and J are TRBV5-6 and TRBJ2-7; 8 nucleotides line up with TRBD1. The V gene end was trimmed by 4 bases and the J gene end by 3 bases; junction bases not matched to a gene: 6. CDR1 and CDR2 from the germline V gene are SGHDT and YYEEEE. The CDR3 contains 14 residues. CDR3 coding DNA: TGTGCCAGCAGCAAACGGACAGGGCTCTACGAGCAGTACTTC. It translates to CASSKRTGLYEQYF.

This clone was picked up one time. The chain has TRBV28 and TRBJ2-1, with a tentative D call TRBD2 (6 bases). The CDR3 is 16 amino acids. V lost 6 bases, J lost 3 bases, and 18 bases lay in between. From germline, CDR1 is MDHEN and CDR2 SYDVKM. This CDR3 is CASRPRGQVDYNEQFF. Written as DNA, the CDR3 is TGTGCCAGCAGACCGCGGGGCCAGGTGGACTACAATGAGCAGTTCTTC.

V gene TRBV18 combines with J gene TRBJ2-5, with a tentative D call TRBD2 (6 bases). Gene TRBJ2-7 matches the end of the DNA better, so the J call may be wrong. The CDR3 is 16 residues long. Germline V gives CDR1 KGHSH, CDR2 LQKENI. CDR3 sequence: CASSPRRGIRTYEQYF. The CDR3 DNA sequence: TGTGCCAGCTCACCAAGACGGGGGATTAGGACCTACGAGCAGTACTTC.

The rearrangement joins TRBV18 to TRBJ2-7, with unresolved D. The CDR3 length is 15 residues. Germline loops: CDR1 KGHSH, CDR2 LQKENI. V was cut by 3 bases and J by 0 bases, with 12 bases left in between. The DNA for the CDR3 is TGTGCCAGCTCACCGCAACCGACATTCTCCTACGAGCAGTACTTC. Translation gives CASSPQPTFSYEQYF.

DNA for the CDR3: TGTGCCAGCAGCTTAAATAGCGGTGAGCAGTTCTTC. Its protein is CASSLNSGEQFF. The chain links TRBV7-3 to TRBJ2-1, with D maybe TRBD2 (6 bases). V was trimmed by 1 base and J by 9 bases, leaving 7 bases between them. The germline gives CDR1 SGHTA, CDR2 FQGTGA. The CDR3 is 12 amino acids. Together with reference TRBV7-3 and TRBJ2-1, the CDR3 gives the full variable domain: GAGVSQTPSNKVTEKGKYVELRCDPISGHTALYWYRQSLGQGPEFLIYFQGTGAADDSGLPNDRFFAVRPEGSVSTLKIQRTERGDSAVYLCASSLNSGEQFFGPGTRLTVL.

The chain joins TRBV7-2 to TRBJ2-3, with 11 bases that match TRBD1. The V segment lost 5 bases and the J segment 5 bases; nucleotides outside the gene matches: 6. The CDR3 covers 15 residues. CDR1 and CDR2 (germline): SGHTA, FQGNSA. This CDR3 is CASSMDRGRRDTQYF. In DNA, the CDR3 is TGTGCCAGCAGCATGGACAGGGGGCGGAGAGATACGCAGTATTTT.

This clone was found once. V gene TRBV10-3 combines with J gene TRBJ2-1, with 9 bases matching TRBD2. Germline CDR1 reads ENHRY; CDR2 reads SYGVKD. V dropped 4 bases and J dropped 6; count of bases not matched to a gene: 4. The CDR3 sequence is 14 residues long. The CDR3 reads CAISAREGVNEQFF. CDR3 nucleotides: TGTGCCATCAGTGCGCGGGAGGGGGTCAATGAGCAGTTCTTC.

V and J are TRBV13 and TRBJ2-3; possibly TRBD2 for D (6 bases). V was cut by 5 bases and J by 1 base, with 13 bases left in between. The germline V gene has CDR1 PRHDT and CDR2 FYEKMQ (reference sequence). CDR3 length: 15 residues. The CDR3 reads CASSAPSEGTDTQYF. CDR3 coding DNA: TGTGCCAGCAGCGCGCCTAGCGAGGGCACAGATACGCAGTATTTT. The entire variable domain, with the rest obtained from reference TRBV13 and TRBJ2-3, is as follows: AAGVIQSPRHLIKEKRETATLKCYPIPRHDTVYWYQQGPGQDPQFLISFYEKMQSDKGSIPDRFSAQQFSDYHSELNMSSLELGDSALYFCASSAPSEGTDTQYFGPGTRLTVL.

This rearrangement joins TRBV6-5 to TRBJ1-4; 9 bases are shared with TRBD1. The CDR3 sequence is 14 residues long. V lost 6 bases and J lost 7; bases outside the gene matches: 6. CDR1 is MNHEY, CDR2 SVGAGI, per germline. DNA of the CDR3: TGTGCCAGCAGCAACAGGGGGCGGGGTGAAAAACTGTTTTTT. Protein sequence: CASSNRGRGEKLFF.

This chain connects TRBV5-1 to TRBJ2-7, with D perhaps TRBD2 (6 bases). This CDR3 has 16 residues. CDR1 SGHRS and CDR2 YFSETQ come from the germline V gene. V was trimmed by 0 bases and J by 4 bases, leaving 17 bases between them. The CDR3 loop is CASSLDQGGILYEQYF. CDR3 nucleotide sequence: TGCGCCAGCAGCTTGGATCAGGGAGGTATCCTTTACGAGCAGTACTTC.

The V call is TRBV28, the J call TRBJ2-1; 10 nucleotides agree with TRBD2. V gave up 4 bases and J gave up 3 bases; unmatched junction bases: 6. The germline gives CDR1 MDHEN, CDR2 SYDVKM. There are 16 residues in the CDR3. DNA for the CDR3: TGTGCCAGCAGTTCCAGGACTAGCGGACTCTACAATGAGCAGTTCTTC. Protein sequence: CASSSRTSGLYNEQFF.

The CDR3 is CATCSGGASTDTQYF. The CDR3 DNA sequence: TGTGCCACCTGTAGCGGGGGGGCTAGCACAGATACGCAGTATTTT. The chain combines TRBV6-6 with TRBJ2-3; 11 bases align to TRBD2. V lost 10 bases and J lost 0; bases outside the gene matches: 6. The CDR3 runs 15 residues. CDR1 and CDR2 (germline): MNHNY, SVGAGI (reference sequence).

The chain joins TRBV9 to TRBJ2-1; TRBD2 matches at 8 bases. Unmatched junction bases numbered 8, after V lost 3 bases and J lost 9 bases. CDR1 and CDR2 (germline): SGDLS, YYNGEE. CDR3 length: 14 amino acids. The CDR3 bases are TGTGCCAGCAGCGCCGGGACTAGTAGGAGTGAGCAGTTCTTC. Its protein product is CASSAGTSRSEQFF.

The chain recombines TRBV10-3 with TRBJ1-5, with TRBD1 matching over 9 bases. Losses at the gene ends were 2 bases for V and 6 bases for J; bases not matched to a gene: 11. The CDR3 sequence is 17 residues long. CDR1 is ENHRY, CDR2 SYGVKD, per germline. CDR3 DNA: TGTGCCATCAGTGAGCCTGCCGGGACAGGGCTAGGTCAGCCCCAGCATTTT. This translates into CAISEPAGTGLGQPQHF.

This chain joins TRBV19 and TRBJ1-1; 7 nucleotides agree with TRBD1. Germline V gene data show CDR1 as LNHDA and CDR2 as SQIVND (reference sequence). This CDR3 region has 11 residues. V lost 6 bases, J lost 7 bases, and 2 bases stayed unmatched. CDR3 region: CASRQGYEAFF. CDR3 DNA: TGTGCCAGTAGACAGGGGTATGAAGCTTTCTTT.

CDR3 sequence reads: CASSLDEGTSTDTQYF. The CDR3 DNA reads as TGTGCCAGCAGCTTAGATGAGGGTACTAGCACAGATACGCAGTATTTT. V usage is TRBV7-8 and J usage is TRBJ2-3; possible D gene TRBD2, 5 bases. The CDR3 loop spans 16 amino acids. Per germline, CDR1 SGHVS and CDR2 FQNEAQ. Trimming stripped 1 base from V and 0 bases from J, with 11 bases between.

The chain joins TRBV7-2 to TRBJ2-7; D remains unclear. V lost 2 bases and J 2 bases, leaving 10 bases between the germline ends. The CDR3 is made up of 14 amino acids. Germline-derived CDR1 and CDR2 are SGHTA and FQGNSA. CDR3 region: CASSLSGQAYEQYF. CDR3 nucleotide sequence: TGTGCCAGCAGCTTAAGTGGTCAGGCCTACGAGCAGTACTTC.

The chain employs TRBV5-1 and TRBJ2-5, with 10 positions matching TRBD2. Trimming removed 4 bases from V and 4 bases from J; junction bases left unmatched: 19. Germline V gene lookup returns CDR1 SGHRS and CDR2 YFSETQ. The length of the CDR3 is 19 residues. The CDR3 is CASSPGQLKAGGLGETQYF. CDR3 coding DNA: TGCGCCAGCAGCCCGGGACAGCTCAAAGCGGGAGGGCTGGGAGAGACCCAGTACTTC.

V gene TRBV21-1 combines with J gene TRBJ1-2; the D call TRBD1 from the table was never checked on the DNA. TRBV21-1 is tagged as a pseudogene. The CDR3 runs to 18 residues. CDR3 nucleotides: TGTGCCAGCAGCAACCGCCGTCAGGACAGAGAGCCTAACTATGGCTACACCTTC. Amino acids: CASSNRRQDREPNYGYTF.

The chain employs TRBV29-1 and TRBJ2-3; a weak D match, TRBD2 (5 bases). V gave up 2 bases and J gave up 4 bases, with 22 bases separating them. The CDR3 runs 17 residues. Germline CDR1 SQVTM, CDR2 ANQGSEA. This CDR3 reads CSVERVSVTTDPDTQYF. For the CDR3, the DNA is TGCAGCGTTGAAAGGGTATCGGTGACTACCGATCCAGATACGCAGTATTTT.

The rearrangement uses TRBV6-5 and TRBJ2-7; 8 bases are a match to TRBD1. With V trimmed by 3 bases and J by 0 bases, 4 bases remained unmatched. Germline V CDR1 and CDR2: MNHEY, SVGAGI. The CDR3 length is 15 residues. The CDR3 reads CASSYFGQGSYEQYF. Here the CDR3 DNA reads TGTGCCAGCAGTTATTTCGGACAGGGCTCCTACGAGCAGTACTTC.

The rearrangement links TRBV6-5 to TRBJ2-1; D is unresolved. The CDR3 is 14 residues long. V gave up 5 bases and J gave up 5 bases, with 13 bases separating them. CDR1 and CDR2 (germline): MNHEY, SVGAGI. CDR3 sequence reads: CASSRSLYDNEQFF. The CDR3, as DNA: TGTGCCAGCAGTAGGAGTCTATACGACAATGAGCAGTTCTTC.

The chain uses TRBV4-3 and TRBJ2-5; 9 nucleotides align to TRBD2. CDR3 length equals 17 residues. Germline loops: CDR1 LGHNA, CDR2 YSLEER. The junction had 13 bases not matched to a gene; V was cut back by 4 bases and J by 4 bases. Here the CDR3 reads CASSPGAGGWLGETQYF. DNA of the CDR3: TGCGCCAGCAGCCCGGGGGCGGGAGGGTGGTTAGGAGAGACCCAGTACTTC.